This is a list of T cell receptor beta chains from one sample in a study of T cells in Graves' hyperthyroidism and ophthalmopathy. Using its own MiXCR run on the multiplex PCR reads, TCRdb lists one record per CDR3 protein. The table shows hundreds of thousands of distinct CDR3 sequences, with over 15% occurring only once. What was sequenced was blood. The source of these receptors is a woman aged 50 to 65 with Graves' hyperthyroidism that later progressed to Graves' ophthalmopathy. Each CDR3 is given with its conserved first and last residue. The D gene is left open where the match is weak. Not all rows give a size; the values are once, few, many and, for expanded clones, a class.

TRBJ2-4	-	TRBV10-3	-	CAISERTEHIQYF	TGTGCCATCAGTGAGCGGACCGAGCACATTCAGTACTTC
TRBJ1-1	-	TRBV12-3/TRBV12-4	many	CASSLKNRRTEAFF	TGTGCCAGCAGTTTAAAGAACAGGCGCACTGAAGCTTTCTTT
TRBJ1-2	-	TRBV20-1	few	CSADQVFYGYTF	TGCAGTGCGGATCAAGTGTTCTATGGCTACACCTTC
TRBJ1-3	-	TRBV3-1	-	CASGPELTVGNTIYF	TGTGCCAGCGGCCCCGAGTTGACAGTTGGAAACACCATATATTTT
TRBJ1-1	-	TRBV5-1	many	CASSFPGTNTEAFF	TGCGCCAGCAGCTTCCCGGGCACGAACACTGAAGCTTTCTTT
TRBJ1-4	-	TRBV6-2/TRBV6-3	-	CASSEEVGSEKLFF	TGTGCCAGCAGCGAAGAGGTGGGAAGCGAAAAACTGTTTTTT
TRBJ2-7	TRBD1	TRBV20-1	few	CSAGGQSPYEQYF	TGCAGTGCTGGGGGACAGTCCCCCTACGAGCAGTACTTC
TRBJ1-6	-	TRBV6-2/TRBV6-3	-	CAGSYLGAGSPLHF	TGTGCCGGCAGTTACCTCGGGGCAGGTTCACCCCTCCACTTT
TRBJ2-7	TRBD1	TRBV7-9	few	CASGPGQGASEQYF	TGTGCCAGCGGACCGGGACAGGGGGCTTCCGAGCAGTACTTC
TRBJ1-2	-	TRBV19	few	CASSIWDILGYGYTF	TGTGCCAGTAGTATATGGGACATCTTGGGCTATGGCTACACCTTC
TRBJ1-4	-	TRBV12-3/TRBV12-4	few	CASSGGENEKLFF	TGTGCCAGCAGCGGGGGGGAGAATGAAAAACTGTTTTTT
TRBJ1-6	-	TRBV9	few	CASSSEGGYNSPLHF	TGTGCCAGCAGCTCAGAGGGGGGTTATAATTCACCCCTCCACTTT
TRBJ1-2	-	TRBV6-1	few	CASRVQVVYGYTF	TGTGCCAGCAGGGTCCAGGTAGTATATGGCTACACCTTC
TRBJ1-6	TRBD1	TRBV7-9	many	CASSLVAGTGAFTLHF	TGTGCCAGCAGCTTAGTTGCGGGGACAGGGGCATTCACCCTCCACTTT
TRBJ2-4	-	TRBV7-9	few	CASSLGTPAKNIQYF	TGTGCCAGCAGCTTGGGAACCCCAGCCAAAAACATTCAGTACTTC
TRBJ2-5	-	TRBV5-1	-	CASSPPAGVQETQYF	TGCGCCAGCAGCCCGCCGGCAGGGGTACAAGAGACCCAGTACTTC
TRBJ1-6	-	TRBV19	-	CASSIRREVNSPLHF	TGTGCCAGTAGTATCCGGCGGGAGGTCAATTCACCCCTCCACTTT
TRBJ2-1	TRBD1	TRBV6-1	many	CASSKGQGQVYEQFF	TGTGCCAGCAGTAAAGGACAGGGCCAGGTTTATGAGCAGTTCTTC
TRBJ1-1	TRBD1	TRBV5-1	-	CASSLEDRGFHTEAFF	TGCGCCAGCAGCTTAGAGGACAGGGGATTCCACACTGAAGCTTTCTTT
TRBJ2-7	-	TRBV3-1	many	CASSQLTRYYEQYF	TGTGCCAGCAGCCAACTCACACGATACTACGAGCAGTACTTC
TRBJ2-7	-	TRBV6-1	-	CASSFQDGASYEQYF	TGTGCCAGCAGTTTCCAGGATGGGGCCTCCTACGAGCAGTACTTC
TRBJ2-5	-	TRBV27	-	CASSLSLGSYQETQYF	TGTGCCAGCAGTTTATCGTTGGGATCCTACCAAGAGACCCAGTACTTC
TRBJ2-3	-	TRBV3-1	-	CASRGRMGPGDTQYF	TGTGCCAGCAGGGGAAGAATGGGACCCGGGGATACGCAGTATTTT
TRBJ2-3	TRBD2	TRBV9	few	CASSEGTSGGPADTQYF	TGTGCCAGCAGCGAGGGGACTAGCGGGGGACCGGCAGATACGCAGTATTTT
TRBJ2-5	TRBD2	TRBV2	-	CASSESASGSNQETQYF	TGTGCCAGCAGTGAGTCTGCTAGCGGGAGTAATCAAGAGACCCAGTACTTC
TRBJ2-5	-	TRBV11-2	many	CASSLRTGKGGETQYF	TGTGCCAGCAGCTTACGTACCGGAAAAGGGGGGGAGACCCAGTACTTC
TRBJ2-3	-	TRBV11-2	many	CASSRQEITDTQYF	TGTGCCAGCAGCAGACAGGAAATCACAGATACGCAGTATTTT
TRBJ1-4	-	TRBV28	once	CASSPWSATNEKLFF	TGTGCCAGCAGTCCGTGGAGTGCAACTAATGAAAAACTGTTTTTT
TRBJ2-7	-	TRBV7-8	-	CASAGEGQTSSYEQYF	TGTGCCAGCGCCGGGGAAGGACAGACGAGCTCCTACGAGCAGTACTTC
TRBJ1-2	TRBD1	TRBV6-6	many	CASSYSPGQFNYGYTF	TGTGCCAGCAGTTACAGCCCGGGACAGTTTAACTATGGCTACACCTTC
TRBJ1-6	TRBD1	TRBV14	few	CASRPTGSYNSPLHF	TGTGCCAGCAGACCGACAGGGTCCTATAATTCACCCCTCCACTTT
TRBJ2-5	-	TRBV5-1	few	CASSYSPGFQETQYF	TGCGCCAGCAGCTATTCTCCGGGATTTCAAGAGACCCAGTACTTC
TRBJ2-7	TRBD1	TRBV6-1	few	CASSSRPDRGLYEQYF	TGTGCCAGCAGTTCCCGTCCTGACAGGGGGCTGTACGAGCAGTACTTC
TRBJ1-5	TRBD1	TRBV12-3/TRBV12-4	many	CASSRRTGGNQPQHF	TGTGCCAGCAGTAGACGGACAGGGGGCAATCAGCCCCAGCATTTT
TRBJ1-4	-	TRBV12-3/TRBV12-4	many	CASSLGTRNEKLFF	TGTGCCAGCAGTCTCGGGACAAGGAATGAAAAACTGTTTTTT
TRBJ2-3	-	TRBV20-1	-	CSARGTGGRTDTQYF	TGCAGTGCTAGGGGGACGGGGGGCCGCACAGATACGCAGTATTTT
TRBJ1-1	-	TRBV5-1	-	CASNPGSYMNTEAFF	TGCGCCAGCAACCCTGGAAGTTACATGAACACTGAAGCTTTCTTT
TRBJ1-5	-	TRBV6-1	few	CASSEVLGDQPQHF	TGTGCCAGCAGTGAAGTTTTAGGGGATCAGCCCCAGCATTTT
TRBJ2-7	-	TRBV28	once	CASSFPTTEQYF	TGTGCCAGCAGTTTCCCCACAACCGAGCAGTACTTC
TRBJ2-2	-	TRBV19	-	CASSTYRDTGELFF	TGTGCCAGTAGTACATATAGGGACACCGGGGAGCTGTTTTTT
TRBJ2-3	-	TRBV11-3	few	CASSVTDSQRGNTQYF	TGTGCCAGCAGCGTGACGGACTCCCAGAGAGGAAATACGCAGTATTTT
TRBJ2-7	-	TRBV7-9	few	CASSDSGTYYEQYF	TGTGCCAGCAGTGACAGCGGGACATACTACGAGCAGTACTTC
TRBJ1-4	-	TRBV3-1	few	CASSQVRGTNEKLFF	TGTGCCAGCAGCCAAGTGAGGGGAACTAATGAAAAACTGTTTTTT
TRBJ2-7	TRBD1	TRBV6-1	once	CASSRTGGHEQYF	TGTGCCAGCAGTCGGACAGGGGGCCACGAGCAGTACTTC
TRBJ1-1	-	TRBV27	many	CASSFGWTEAFF	TGTGCCAGCAGCTTTGGGTGGACTGAAGCTTTCTTT
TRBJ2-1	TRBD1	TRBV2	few	CASISGTGDVNEQFF	TGTGCCAGTATCTCCGGGACAGGGGATGTGAATGAGCAGTTCTTC
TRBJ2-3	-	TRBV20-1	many	CSAHGADFTDTQYF	TGCAGTGCCCATGGGGCAGATTTCACAGATACGCAGTATTTT
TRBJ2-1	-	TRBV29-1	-	CSYGPYNEQFF	TGCAGTTACGGACCTTACAATGAGCAGTTCTTC
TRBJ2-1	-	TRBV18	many	CASSPRTVYNEQFF	TGTGCCAGCTCACCCCGGACAGTTTACAATGAGCAGTTCTTC
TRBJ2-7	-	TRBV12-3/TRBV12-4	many	CASRTSGEQYF	TGTGCCAGCAGGACCTCCGGAGAGCAGTACTTC
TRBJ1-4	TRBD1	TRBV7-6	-	CASSLDGQGKMSNEKLFF	TGTGCCAGCAGCTTAGATGGACAGGGGAAGATGTCTAATGAAAAACTGTTTTTT
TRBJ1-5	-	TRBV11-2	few	CASSLVSGMEPQHF	TGTGCCAGCAGCTTAGTTTCAGGGATGGAGCCCCAGCATTTT
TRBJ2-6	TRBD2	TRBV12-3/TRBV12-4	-	CASAKRGGLSGANVLTF	TGTGCCAGCGCCAAGCGGGGGGGCCTCTCTGGGGCCAACGTCCTGACTTTC